These 23 T cell receptor beta chains were all obtained from the same sample, sequenced in a study of CD8 T cells in acute hepatitis C reinfection. The assay was immunoSEQ multiplex PCR, and TCRdb's table has in-frame clones only and misses some. The data show over 30,000 clones, roughly 88% seen once. Time point described: naive CD8 control sorted from an acute-time-point sample. The sequenced sample was naive CD8+ T cells from PBMCs. The receptors come from a woman younger than 35 who spontaneously cleared hepatitis C infection.

The rearrangement links TRBV27 to TRBJ2-1; the D is unclear. Trimming pared 5 bases from V and 5 bases from J, leaving 4 bases between. The V gene's germline CDR1 is MNHEY and CDR2 SMNVEV (reference sequence). This CDR3 is 11 amino acids long. The CDR3 region has the DNA TGTGCCAGCAGTGACGACAATGAGCAGTTCTTC. Encoded protein: CASSDDNEQFF.

The chain combines TRBV5-1 with TRBJ2-5; 7 nucleotides line up with TRBD1. The CDR3 consists of 16 residues. The trim removed 0 bases at V and 2 bases at J, leaving 7 bases unmatched. Per the germline V gene, CDR1 is SGHRS and CDR2 is YFSETQ. CDR3: CASSLARTGKQETQYF. In nucleotides, the CDR3 is TGCGCCAGCAGCTTGGCTAGGACAGGCAAACAAGAGACCCAGTACTTC.

This chain links TRBV27 with TRBJ1-1; D call uncertain. The V end was cut by 1 base, the J end by 7 bases, with 7 bases between. This CDR3 is built from 12 residues. The germline V gene encodes CDR1 MNHEY and CDR2 SMNVEV (reference sequence). This CDR3 is CASSLLRGEAFF. CDR3 sequence (DNA): TGTGCCAGCAGTTTATTGCGGGGTGAAGCTTTCTTT.

The chain has TRBV11-1 and TRBJ2-5; 10 bases align to TRBD2. Germline lookup yields CDR1 SGHAT and CDR2 FQDESV (reference sequence). With 8 bases clipped from V and 4 bases from J, the junction kept 7 bases outside the gene matches. The CDR3 is 14 residues long. Written as DNA, the CDR3 is TGTGCCAGCTCTCAAGCGGGAGGGAGAGAGACCCAGTACTTC. This codes for CASSQAGGRETQYF. Combining the CDR3 with reference TRBV11-1 and TRBJ2-5 gives the whole variable domain EAEVAQSPRYKITEKSQAVAFWCDPISGHATLYWYRQILGQGPELLVQFQDESVVDDSQLPKDRFSAERLKGVDSTLKIQPAELGDSAMYLCASSQAGGRETQYFGPGTRLLVL.

The gene calls are TRBV29-1 and TRBJ2-7; 12 nucleotides agree with TRBD1. CDR3 size: 13 residues. Germline V gene data show CDR1 as SQVTM and CDR2 as ANQGSEA. The CDR3 sequence is CSFGGTGGDEQYF. CDR3 DNA: TGCAGTTTCGGGGGGACAGGGGGCGACGAGCAGTACTTC.

This chain joins TRBV18 and TRBJ1-2; 7 bases are shared with TRBD1. This CDR3 is built from 17 residues. V shed 3 bases and J 0 bases; nucleotides not matched to a gene: 10. Per the germline V gene, CDR1 is KGHSH and CDR2 is LQKENI. The CDR3 spells CASSPSTGQPTNYGYTF. DNA for the CDR3: TGTGCCAGCTCACCCTCGACGGGACAGCCTACTAACTATGGCTACACCTTC.

The chain couples TRBV7-6 to TRBJ2-1; 12 bases fit TRBD2. Germline-derived CDR1 and CDR2 are SGHVS and FNYEAQ. V trimming: 2 bases; J trimming: 9 bases; junction bases outside the gene matches: 5. The CDR3 loop spans 15 amino acids. The CDR3 region is CASSLSSGRVSEQFF. DNA of the CDR3: TGTGCCAGCAGCTTATCTAGCGGGAGGGTGTCTGAGCAGTTCTTC.

V is TRBV6-5 and J is TRBJ1-2; TRBD1 is a possible D gene (6 bases). The CDR3 extends over 13 amino acids. The germline V gene encodes CDR1 MNHEY and CDR2 SVGAGI. V gave up 6 bases and J gave up 4 bases, with 12 bases separating them. Written as DNA, the CDR3 is TGTGCCAGCAGCCCCCGACAGGTCTATGGCTACACCTTC. Translation: CASSPRQVYGYTF.

The chain couples TRBV18 to TRBJ2-4; D possibly corresponds to TRBD2 (5 bases). Germline CDR1 and CDR2: KGHSH and LQKENI. There are 16 residues in the CDR3. With 5 bases removed from V and 4 bases from J, the gap between germline ends came to 18 bases. The CDR3 nucleotides are TGTGCCAGCTCATCGAGTCGTAGCGATTCTAAAAACATTCAGTACTTC. This encodes CASSSSRSDSKNIQYF. Full variable domain (outside the CDR3, taken from reference TRBV18 and TRBJ2-4): NAGVMQNPRHLVRRRGQEARLRCSPMKGHSHVYWYRQLPEEGLKFMVYLQKENIIDESGMPKERFSAEFPKEGPSILRIQQVVRGDSAAYFCASSSSRSDSKNIQYFGAGTRLSVL.

V and J are TRBV29-1 and TRBJ2-5; tentative D call: TRBD1 (5 bases). V was cut by 2 bases and J by 5 bases, with 15 bases left in between. Per the germline V gene, CDR1 is SQVTM and CDR2 is ANQGSEA. This CDR3 contains 14 residues. This chain's CDR3 is CSVEWAGNMETQYF. The CDR3, as DNA: TGCAGCGTTGAATGGGCAGGGAATATGGAGACCCAGTACTTC.

The chain uses TRBV13 and TRBJ2-3; TRBD1 might be the D (6 bases). CDR1 is PRHDT and CDR2 is FYEKMQ in the germline V gene (reference sequence). V was cut by 5 bases and J by 2 bases, with 17 bases left in between. CDR3 length equals 16 residues. DNA for the CDR3: TGTGCCAGCAGCCCACCATTTGGACAGAACACAGATACGCAGTATTTT. This encodes CASSPPFGQNTDTQYF.

The chain employs TRBV7-9 and TRBJ2-3; D is undetermined. The CDR3 contains 12 residues. Germline CDR1 SEHNR, CDR2 FQNEAQ (reference sequence). The V end lost 5 bases, the J end lost 3 bases, and 6 bases lay between the germline ends. The CDR3 coding sequence is TGTGCCAGCAGCCTCGCTACAGATACGCAGTATTTT. Protein sequence: CASSLATDTQYF.

V and J are TRBV5-4 and TRBJ1-2, with a tentative D call TRBD1 (6 bases). Trimming removed 4 bases at V and 4 bases at J, with 20 bases between. This CDR3 is built from 16 residues. CDR1 and CDR2 (germline): SGHNT, YYREEE (reference sequence). The CDR3 coding sequence is TGTGCCAGCAGCCCCTGGGTTGGGGGCGCGGGCTATGGCTACACCTTC. It yields the protein CASSPWVGGAGYGYTF.

The chain employs TRBV7-3 and TRBJ2-7; D may correspond to TRBD1 or TRBD2 (5 bases each). Trimming stripped 5 bases from V and 3 bases from J, with 14 bases between. CDR1 is SGHTA and CDR2 is FQGTGA in the germline V gene. The CDR3 contains 14 residues. CDR3 residues: CASSPGPDSYEQYF. DNA for the CDR3: TGTGCCAGCAGCCCGGGACCCGACAGCTACGAGCAGTACTTC.

The rearrangement uses TRBV14 and TRBJ2-1; D ambiguous. Germline assignment: CDR1 SGHDN and CDR2 FVKESK. V gave up 5 bases and J gave up 4 bases, with 12 bases separating them. This CDR3 comprises 14 residues. CDR3 bases: TGTGCCAGCAGCTTCGGGCTACATTACAATGAGCAGTTCTTC. The encoded protein is CASSFGLHYNEQFF.

J is TRBJ2-7 and V is TRBV4-1, with D possibly matching TRBD2 (5 bases). V was trimmed by 0 bases and J by 7 bases, leaving 16 bases between them. This CDR3 is 15 amino acids long. Looked up from germline, CDR1 is MGHRA and CDR2 is YSYEKL. CDR3 in amino acids: CASSQENDRAGEQYF. DNA of the CDR3: TGCGCCAGCAGCCAAGAAAACGACCGGGCGGGTGAGCAGTACTTC.

This rearrangement joins TRBV7-8 to TRBJ2-2, with 10 bases aligning to TRBD2. Germline V CDR1 and CDR2: SGHVS, FQNEAQ. The CDR3 extends over 16 amino acids. Trimming cost V 2 bases and J 5 bases; bases outside gene matches: 5. CDR3 DNA sequence: TGTGCCAGCAGCTTATGGGCTAGCGGGAGAACCGGGGAGCTGTTTTTT. Protein: CASSLWASGRTGELFF.

The CDR3 nucleotides read TGTGCCAGTAGTCCGACAGTCAATGAGCAGTTCTTC. Its translation is CASSPTVNEQFF. The chain is built from TRBV19 and TRBJ2-1; TRBD1 is a possible D gene (5 bases). The CDR3 runs to 12 residues. The germline V gene encodes CDR1 LNHDA and CDR2 SQIVND (reference sequence). V gave up 5 bases and J gave up 6 bases, with 8 bases separating them.

This clone was seen more than once but under ten times. The chain couples TRBV14 to TRBJ2-1; D may be TRBD2 (6 bases). V was pared by 5 bases and J by 5 bases, with 13 bases between. The germline gives CDR1 SGHDN, CDR2 FVKESK. CDR3 size: 14 residues. Here the CDR3 DNA reads TGTGCCAGCAGCGATAGCGGCTTCGACAATGAGCAGTTCTTC. It yields the protein CASSDSGFDNEQFF. Drawing the rest from reference TRBV14 and TRBJ2-1, the complete variable domain is EAGVTQFPSHSVIEKGQTVTLRCDPISGHDNLYWYRRVMGKEIKFLLHFVKESKQDESGMPNNRFLAERTGGTYSTLKVQPAELEDSGVYFCASSDSGFDNEQFFGPGTRLTVL.

The chain couples TRBV27 to TRBJ1-5, with 8 bases identical to TRBD1. Per germline, CDR1 MNHEY and CDR2 SMNVEV (reference sequence). CDR3 length equals 15 residues. V dropped 1 base and J dropped 6; count of bases not matched to a gene: 5. In nucleotides, the CDR3 is TGTGCCAGCAGTTTATTCGGACAGGGTGGTCAGCCCCAGCATTTT. It encodes CASSLFGQGGQPQHF.

V and J are TRBV28 and TRBJ2-3, with 9 bases matching TRBD2. CDR1 MDHEN and CDR2 SYDVKM come from the germline V gene. CDR3 length equals 13 residues. The V segment lost 8 bases and the J segment 5 bases; nucleotides outside the gene matches: 5. CDR3 DNA sequence: TGTGCCAGCCAGGCTAGCGGGATAGATACGCAGTATTTT. Amino acid sequence: CASQASGIDTQYF.

The rearrangement links TRBV2 to TRBJ1-2; D is unresolved. Germline V gene sequence: CDR1 SNHLY, CDR2 FYNNEI. The CDR3 spans 15 residues. Trimming left V 6 bases short and J 4 bases short, with 18 bases between. The CDR3 reads CASRKSTIGSYGYTF. The CDR3 DNA reads TGTGCCAGCAGGAAGTCTACAATCGGCTCCTATGGCTACACCTTC.

This clone has just a few counts. The DNA for the CDR3 is TGTGCCAGCCACCCGTCCTTGGGGAATGAAGCTTTCTTT. It codes for CASHPSLGNEAFF. The chain carries TRBV19 and TRBJ1-1; D not certain. V lost 9 bases to trimming and J lost 7 bases, with 18 bases between them. The CDR3 has 13 amino acids. Germline CDR1 is LNHDA and CDR2 is SQIVND (reference sequence).